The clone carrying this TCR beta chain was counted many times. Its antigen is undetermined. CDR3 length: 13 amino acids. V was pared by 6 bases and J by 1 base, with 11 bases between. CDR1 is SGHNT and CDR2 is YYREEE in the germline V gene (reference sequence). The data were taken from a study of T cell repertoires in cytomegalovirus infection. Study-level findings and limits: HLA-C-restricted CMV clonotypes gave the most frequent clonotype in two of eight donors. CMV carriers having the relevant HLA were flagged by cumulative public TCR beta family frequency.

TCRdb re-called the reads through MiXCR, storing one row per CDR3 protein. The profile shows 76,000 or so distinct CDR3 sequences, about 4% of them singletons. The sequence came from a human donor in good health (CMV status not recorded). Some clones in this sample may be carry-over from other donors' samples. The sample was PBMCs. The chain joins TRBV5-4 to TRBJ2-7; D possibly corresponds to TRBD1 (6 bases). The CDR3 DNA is TGTGCCAGCAAACTACAGGGATCCTACGAGCAGTACTTC. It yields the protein CASKLQGSYEQYF.